Listed below are T cell receptor beta chains from one sample, sequenced in a study of blood T cell repertoires in COVID-19. Clones were sequenced by immunoSEQ multiplex PCR, and TCRdb holds only the in-frame ones, with some missing. Of about 65,000 clones listed, roughly nine tenths were seen once; the top ten hold over 0.95%. Sequences were obtained from peripheral blood. The source of these receptors is a man in his 60s with acute or convalescent COVID-19. Each CDR3 is given with its conserved first and last residue. A D gene is named only where the DNA matches it firmly. Size tells how often a clone was seen (once, few, many) or the class of an expanded clone, and some rows leave it out.

length	size	V	D	J	CDR3	DNA
12	NA	TRBV6-5	NA	TRBJ2-7	CATGTAGYEQYF	TGTGCCACGGGGACAGCGGGTTACGAGCAGTACTTC
14	NA	TRBV30	TRBD1	TRBJ2-7	CAWSNGQGFHEQYF	TGTGCCTGGAGTAACGGACAGGGGTTCCACGAGCAGTACTTC
13	NA	TRBV7-9	TRBD1	TRBJ1-1	CASSFDRGTEAFF	TGTGCCAGCAGCTTTGACAGGGGGACTGAAGCTTTCTTT
20	NA	TRBV9	TRBD2	TRBJ2-5	CASSASGTSGGSHVFETQYF	TGTGCCAGCAGCGCATCTGGGACTAGCGGGGGTTCACATGTTTTCGAGACCCAGTACTTC
14	NA	TRBV6-5	TRBD1	TRBJ1-4	CASSYLGQGEKLFF	TGTGCCAGCAGTTACTTGGGACAGGGGGAAAAACTGTTTTTT
16	NA	TRBV4-1	TRBD1	TRBJ2-1	CASSFPTGNSYNEQFF	TGCGCCAGCAGCTTCCCGACAGGGAACTCCTACAATGAGCAGTTCTTC
15	NA	TRBV13	TRBD1	TRBJ2-2	CASSLDRGVTGELFF	TGTGCCAGCAGCTTGGACAGGGGTGTCACCGGGGAGCTGTTTTTT
16	NA	TRBV3-1/TRBV3-2	TRBD1	TRBJ1-2	CASSRSGTGGIYGYTF	TGTGCCAGCAGCCGCTCCGGGACAGGGGGGATCTATGGCTACACCTTC
13	NA	TRBV5-1	NA	TRBJ2-7	CASRRQDSYEQYF	TGCGCCAGCAGGAGACAGGACTCCTACGAGCAGTACTTC
13	NA	TRBV2	NA	TRBJ1-1	CASNWGRNTEAFF	TGTGCCAGCAATTGGGGCCGGAACACTGAAGCTTTCTTT
16	NA	TRBV19	TRBD1	TRBJ1-5	CASRPDRVAGNQPQHF	TGTGCCAGTAGACCGGACAGGGTGGCGGGCAATCAGCCCCAGCATTTT
14	NA	TRBV3-1/TRBV3-2	TRBD2	TRBJ2-7	CASSQGRGGGAAYF	TGTGCCAGCAGCCAAGGGCGAGGCGGGGGAGCGGCGTACTTC
16	NA	TRBV13	TRBD1	TRBJ1-4	CASSFTMTGDNEKLFF	TGTGCCAGCAGCTTCACGATGACAGGGGATAATGAAAAACTGTTTTTT
15	NA	TRBV10-1	NA	TRBJ2-3	CASSEGLDGTDTQYF	TGCGCCAGCAGTGAAGGTCTAGACGGTACAGATACGCAGTATTTT
15	NA	TRBV5-6	TRBD1	TRBJ1-3	CASSFYDRGGNTIYF	TGTGCCAGCAGCTTTTACGACAGGGGTGGAAACACCATATATTTT
12	NA	TRBV6-5	NA	TRBJ1-5	CASSNNNQPQHF	TGTGCCAGCAGTAATAACAATCAGCCCCAGCATTTT
13	NA	TRBV29-1	NA	TRBJ1-6	CSVAESFNSPLHF	TGCAGCGTTGCAGAGTCCTTTAATTCACCCCTCCACTTT
15	NA	TRBV7-2	NA	TRBJ1-5	CASSFKWRGNQPQHF	TGTGCCAGCAGCTTCAAATGGAGGGGCAATCAGCCCCAGCATTTT
16	NA	TRBV6-1	NA	TRBJ1-4	CASSGGSLATNEKLFF	TGTGCCAGCAGTGGAGGCAGCCTTGCAACTAATGAAAAACTGTTTTTT
16	NA	TRBV7-2	NA	TRBJ1-2	CASSLAGRARYYGYTF	TGTGCCAGCAGCTTAGCGGGGAGGGCCCGCTACTATGGCTACACCTTC
15	NA	TRBV11-3	TRBD1	TRBJ2-1	CASSSGQGTDNEQFF	TGTGCCAGCAGCTCGGGACAGGGAACGGACAATGAGCAGTTCTTC
17	NA	TRBV9	TRBD2	TRBJ2-1	CASSARLRGGSLDEQFF	TGTGCCAGCAGCGCCCGATTACGGGGGGGGTCTTTGGATGAGCAGTTCTTC
19	NA	TRBV5-1	TRBD1	TRBJ2-6	CASSLNGQGASSGANVLTF	TGCGCCAGCAGCCTCAACGGACAGGGAGCGAGCTCTGGGGCCAACGTCCTGACTTTC
14	NA	TRBV6-4	NA	TRBJ2-1	CASSGQGGYNEQFF	TGTGCCAGCAGTGGCCAGGGTGGCTACAATGAGCAGTTCTTC
14	NA	TRBV5-1	NA	TRBJ1-2	CASRIGLTSGGYTF	TGCGCCAGCAGGATCGGACTGACCTCCGGTGGCTACACCTTC
15	few	TRBV7-9	NA	TRBJ2-3	CASSPGIRSTDTQYF	TGTGCCAGCAGCCCAGGGATTCGAAGCACAGATACGCAGTATTTT
13	NA	TRBV6-6	NA	TRBJ1-2	CASSDLTVNGYTF	TGTGCCAGCAGTGATCTAACGGTGAATGGCTACACCTTC
13	NA	TRBV29-1	NA	TRBJ1-5	CAGGSYSNQPQHF	TGCGCCGGCGGCTCCTATAGCAATCAGCCCCAGCATTTT
16	NA	TRBV13	TRBD1	TRBJ2-5	CASSLGGRGREETQYF	TGTGCCAGCAGCTTAGGGGGTAGGGGGCGTGAAGAGACCCAGTACTTC
14	NA	TRBV11-2	NA	TRBJ1-1	CASSLEPGGTEAFF	TGTGCCAGCAGCTTAGAACCGGGTGGCACTGAAGCTTTCTTT
14	NA	TRBV5-4	NA	TRBJ1-1	CASSLAVGGTEAFF	TGTGCCAGCAGCTTGGCCGTGGGGGGCACTGAAGCTTTCTTT
16	NA	TRBV5-4	TRBD1	TRBJ2-3	CASSFWDRGSTDTQYF	TGTGCCAGCAGCTTCTGGGACAGGGGGTCCACAGATACGCAGTATTTT